Below, one TCR beta chain is given with its context. Within the sample, other DNA sequences also encode this same CDR3. The ends were cut back, 2 bases at V and 6 bases at J, with 7 bases in the middle. The CDR3 sequence is 12 residues long. Germline CDR1 reads MNHEY; CDR2 reads SVGAGI. TCRdb keeps only in-frame clones here, not all; method: immunoSEQ multiplex PCR. The sample carries 120,000 to 150,000 clones, 80% recorded once. These data originate in a study of blood T cell repertoires in COVID-19. Material for sequencing was peripheral blood. The gene calls are TRBV6-5 and TRBJ1-1, with no clear D. The origin of this receptor is a woman aged 45-65 years with acute or convalescent COVID-19. The CDR3 region has the DNA TGTGCCAGCAGTTACCCGGGGTCTGAAGCTTTCTTT. This sequence encodes CASSYPGSEAFF.